This entry lists 8 T cell receptor beta chains sequenced from one sample in a study of T cell responses to AZD1222 COVID-19 vaccine. Data came from immunoSEQ multiplex PCR; TCRdb stores just in-frame clones and leaves some out. The sample contains more than 85,000 clones, nearly 90% of which appear only once. The specimen comprised peripheral blood, sampled 28 days after the second AZD1222 dose. The receptors originated from an adult who received the AZD1222 COVID-19 vaccine.

The chain recombines TRBV3-1 (or the pseudogene TRBV3-2) with TRBJ2-3; D is unclear. CDR1 is LGHDT and CDR2 is YNNKEL in the germline V gene (reference sequence). Trimming cost V 1 base and J 0 bases, with 8 bases left between them. This CDR3 has 15 residues. The CDR3 nucleotides read TGTGCCAGCAGCCAAGCGGGTATGAGCACAGATACGCAGTATTTT. Protein: CASSQAGMSTDTQYF.

V gene TRBV5-1 combines with J gene TRBJ2-7; 9 bases line up with TRBD1. From germline, CDR1 is SGHRS and CDR2 YFSETQ. V was pared by 4 bases and J by 2 bases, with 13 bases of the junction left unmatched. The CDR3 length is 17 residues. CDR3 sequence (DNA): TGCGCCAGCAGCGCCGGGACAGGGTGGTTAGAAACCTACGAGCAGTACTTC. Its protein product is CASSAGTGWLETYEQYF.

The chain is built from TRBV18 and TRBJ2-3; D unclear. There are 16 residues in the CDR3. V lost 2 bases and J 3 bases, leaving 15 bases between the germline ends. The germline gives CDR1 KGHSH, CDR2 LQKENI. CDR3 loop: CASSPNRVKGTDTQYF. CDR3 bases: TGTGCCAGCTCACCAAATAGGGTGAAGGGTACAGATACGCAGTATTTT.

The chain recombines TRBV5-6 with TRBJ2-1, with 12 bases that match TRBD2. This CDR3 contains 15 residues. The germline CDR1 and CDR2 sequences are SGHDT and YYEEEE. V lost 3 bases and J lost 5; bases outside the gene matches: 3. CDR3 nucleotide sequence: TGTGCCAGCAGCTGGGGGACTAGCGGGCACAATGAGCAGTTCTTC. This codes for CASSWGTSGHNEQFF.

The chain links TRBV19 to TRBJ2-2; the D gene could be TRBD1 or TRBD2 (5 bases each). The V end lost 8 bases, the J end lost 5 bases, and 18 bases lay between the germline ends. This CDR3 spans 15 amino acids. Germline V gene sequence: CDR1 LNHDA, CDR2 SQIVND (reference sequence). For the CDR3, the DNA is TGTGCCAGTGACAGCCTGGAGGTGACAACCGGGGAGCTGTTTTTT. It codes for CASDSLEVTTGELFF. The complete variable domain, with remaining parts taken from reference TRBV19 and TRBJ2-2, reads DGGITQSPKYLFRKEGQNVTLSCEQNLNHDAMYWYRQDPGQGLRLIYYSQIVNDFQKGDIAEGYSVSREKKESFPLTVTSAQKNPTAFYLCASDSLEVTTGELFFGEGSRLTVL.

The rearrangement joins TRBV4-1 to TRBJ1-2; D may be TRBD1 (5 bases). V dropped 0 bases and J dropped 14 bases, with 10 bases sitting between them. There are 11 residues in the CDR3. CDR1 is MGHRA and CDR2 is YSYEKL in the germline V gene. Here the CDR3 DNA reads TGCGCCAGCAGCCAAGAGGGGGGTGCGACCTTC. Translated, it gives CASSQEGGATF.

The rearrangement uses TRBV5-5 and TRBJ2-1, with D perhaps matching TRBD1 (6 bases). The CDR3 loop spans 18 amino acids. Trimming took 4 bases from V and 3 from J, leaving 23 bases between them. The germline V gene has CDR1 SGHKS and CDR2 YYEKEE (reference sequence). CDR3 in amino acids: CASSPDRFYYRDYNEQFF. The CDR3 DNA reads as TGTGCCAGCAGCCCTGACAGGTTCTATTATCGGGACTACAATGAGCAGTTCTTC.

The gene calls are TRBV27 and TRBJ1-3; possibly TRBD1 for D (6 bases). Germline V lookup: CDR1 MNHEY, CDR2 SMNVEV (reference sequence). The CDR3 extends over 14 amino acids. V was clipped by 6 bases and J by 1 base, with 10 bases between them. The DNA for the CDR3 is TGTGCCAGCAGACTTCAGGGGTCTGGAAACACCATATATTTT. Its translation: CASRLQGSGNTIYF.